This TCR beta chain was sequenced for a study of blood T cell repertoires in COVID-19. This CDR3 comprises 17 residues. Germline V gives CDR1 SGHDN, CDR2 FVKESK. The junction had 9 bases not matched to a gene; V was cut back by 4 bases and J by 0 bases. A single count supports this clone. Assay used: immunoSEQ multiplex PCR; TCRdb lists only in-frame clones, some missing. The table shows about 300,000 clones, with around 84% occurring only once. The sample comprised peripheral blood. The chain recombines TRBV14 with TRBJ2-1; 7 bases agree with TRBD1. This TCR was recovered from a man between 65 and 85 years old with acute or convalescent COVID-19. As DNA, the CDR3 is TGTGCCAGCAGCCCATTCGAGACAGGGTTCTCCTACAATGAGCAGTTCTTC. Translated, it gives CASSPFETGFSYNEQFF.